These T cell receptor beta chains were read from a single sample in a study of blood T cell repertoires in COVID-19. Sequenced by immunoSEQ multiplex PCR; TCRdb stores in-frame clones only, minus some. This sample has a few hundred thousand clones, with about 92% found just once. The sequenced sample consisted of PBMCs or T cells enriched from blood (not recorded which). The source is a man aged 18 to 35 who had recovered from COVID-19. The CDR3 runs from the conserved cysteine through the conserved F or W. A D gene is named only where the DNA matches it firmly. Clone size is given for some rows only: seen once, a few or many times, or a class if the clone is expanded.

v_call	d_call	j_call	clone_size	cdr3_aa	cdr3_nt
TRBV28	-	TRBJ1-2	-	CASSTGLPDGYTF	TGTGCCAGCAGTACAGGGCTCCCTGATGGCTACACCTTC
TRBV5-1	TRBD1	TRBJ1-6	-	CASSEGQGALGSPLHF	TGCGCCAGCAGCGAAGGACAGGGGGCACTCGGATCACCCCTCCACTTT
TRBV28	-	TRBJ1-1	-	CASSYSLARNTEAFF	TGTGCCAGCAGTTACTCCTTAGCTAGGAACACTGAAGCTTTCTTT
TRBV27	-	TRBJ1-4	few	CASSPSGSVRAAGEKLFF	TGTGCCAGCAGTCCATCGGGGTCGGTTCGGGCGGCCGGTGAAAAACTGTTTTTT
TRBV19	TRBD1	TRBJ1-5	-	CASSSKGAGNQPQHF	TGTGCCAGTAGTTCCAAGGGGGCGGGCAATCAGCCCCAGCATTTT
TRBV30	-	TRBJ2-7	-	CAWTGTTYEQYF	TGTGCCTGGACCGGGACAACCTACGAGCAGTACTTC
TRBV7-8	-	TRBJ2-7	-	CASSSLVQGQYF	TGTGCCAGCAGCTCGCTAGTCCAGGGGCAGTACTTC
TRBV6-5	TRBD1	TRBJ1-6	once	CASRRQGGNSPLHF	TGTGCCAGCAGGCGACAGGGGGGTAATTCACCCCTCCACTTT
TRBV6-5	-	TRBJ1-2	-	CASTNLDSSSGYTF	TGTGCCAGCACCAATCTTGACAGTAGTAGCGGCTACACCTTC
TRBV6-5	-	TRBJ1-3	-	CASSLRSGNTIYF	TGTGCCAGCAGTCTTCGCTCTGGAAACACCATATATTTT
TRBV7-9	TRBD1	TRBJ1-2	-	CASSQGGPWGYTF	TGTGCCAGCAGCCAGGGGGGACCCTGGGGCTACACCTTC
TRBV19	TRBD1	TRBJ1-5	-	CASRPDRDSNQPQHF	TGTGCCAGTAGGCCGGACAGGGATAGCAATCAGCCCCAGCATTTT
TRBV18	TRBD1	TRBJ1-5	few	CASSPGQGSNQPQHF	TGTGCCAGCTCACCTGGACAGGGTAGCAATCAGCCCCAGCATTTT
TRBV4-1	TRBD2	TRBJ2-2	-	CASSQPAGGIRDTGELFF	TGCGCCAGCAGCCAACCCGCGGGGGGTATTCGGGACACCGGGGAGCTGTTTTTT
TRBV30	-	TRBJ1-6	-	CAWCGTANNSPLHF	TGTGCCTGGTGCGGGACTGCGAATAATTCACCCCTCCACTTT
TRBV3-1/TRBV3-2	TRBD2	TRBJ2-5	-	CASSQGGTGLRQETQYF	TGTGCCAGCAGCCAGGGGGGGACGGGATTACGCCAAGAGACCCAGTACTTC
TRBV12-5	-	TRBJ1-4	-	CASGPPPGAGEKLFF	TGTGCTAGTGGACCTCCTCCGGGCGCGGGAGAAAAACTGTTTTTT
TRBV19	TRBD2	TRBJ2-7	-	CASIAGGPTYEQYF	TGTGCCAGTATAGCGGGAGGGCCAACCTACGAGCAGTACTTC
TRBV5-6	TRBD2	TRBJ2-4	-	CASSLREGMRDIQYF	TGTGCCAGCAGCTTACGGGAGGGGATGAGGGACATTCAGTACTTC
TRBV7-6	TRBD2	TRBJ2-7	once	CASSSPGGSGSSYEQYF	TGTGCCAGCAGCTCCCCCGGCGGGAGTGGGAGCTCCTACGAGCAGTACTTC
TRBV6-5	-	TRBJ1-2	once	CASSKLEAYGYTF	TGTGCCAGCAGTAAACTAGAGGCGTATGGCTACACCTTC
TRBV6-4	-	TRBJ2-3	once	CASSDGATTQYF	TGTGCCAGCAGTGATGGAGCCACCACGCAGTATTTT
TRBV6-1	-	TRBJ2-3	many	CASSDGPGVDTQYF	TGTGCCAGCAGTGATGGACCAGGGGTAGATACGCAGTATTTT
TRBV11-2	TRBD1	TRBJ1-6	-	CASSGRDRGNSPLHF	TGTGCCAGCAGCGGCAGGGACAGGGGGAACTCACCCCTCCACTTT
TRBV6-5	TRBD1	TRBJ1-6	few	CASRSPGQGASPLHF	TGTGCCAGCAGGTCCCCGGGACAGGGGGCTTCACCCCTCCACTTT
TRBV11-3	TRBD1	TRBJ1-1	-	CASSSGTGNTEAFF	TGTGCCAGCAGCTCGGGGACAGGGAACACTGAAGCTTTCTTT
TRBV7-9	-	TRBJ2-7	few	CASSLFRDEQYF	TGTGCCAGCAGCTTATTCCGGGACGAGCAGTACTTC
TRBV7-2	-	TRBJ1-1	-	CASSLWEDTEAFF	TGTGCCAGCAGCTTATGGGAGGATACTGAAGCTTTCTTT
TRBV27	TRBD2	TRBJ2-3	-	CASSLRTSGKADTQYF	TGTGCCAGCAGTCTCCGGACTAGCGGGAAGGCAGATACGCAGTATTTT
TRBV27	TRBD1	TRBJ1-5	-	CASSLTGGTHQPQHF	TGTGCCAGCAGTTTGACAGGGGGCACTCATCAGCCCCAGCATTTT
TRBV11-2	TRBD1	TRBJ2-6	-	CASSTRDRGSGANVLTF	TGTGCCAGCAGCACCCGGGACAGGGGGTCAGGGGCCAACGTCCTGACTTTC
TRBV7-9	-	TRBJ1-1	few	CASSLERGSEAFF	TGTGCCAGCAGCTTAGAGCGGGGCTCTGAAGCTTTCTTT
TRBV12-3/TRBV12-4	-	TRBJ1-1	-	CASSLAGDTEAFF	TGTGCCAGCAGTTTAGCAGGGGACACTGAAGCTTTCTTT
TRBV4-1	-	TRBJ2-1	-	CASSQEWQGYEQFF	TGCGCCAGCAGCCAAGAGTGGCAGGGCTATGAGCAGTTCTTC
TRBV4-1	-	TRBJ1-6	-	CASSRGQYNSPLHF	TGCGCCAGCAGCCGTGGCCAGTATAATTCACCCCTCCACTTT
TRBV9	-	TRBJ1-3	-	CASSVNTGTSGNTIYF	TGTGCCAGCAGCGTAAACACAGGGACCTCTGGAAACACCATATATTTT
TRBV28	-	TRBJ1-5	-	CASSFLAGGGQPQHF	-
TRBV11-2	-	TRBJ1-2	-	CASSFRSYGYTF	TGTGCCAGCAGCTTTAGATCCTATGGCTACACCTTC